This TCR beta chain stems from a study of T cell responses to AZD1222 COVID-19 vaccine. The trim removed 3 bases at V and 0 bases at J, leaving 6 bases unmatched. The CDR3 totals 18 residues. In germline, CDR1 is SGHRS, CDR2 YFSETQ. About this clone: Its antigen is not known.

Study-wide findings and caveats: Epitopes outside B.1.351 and B.1.1.7 mutated regions reportedly drew nearly half of spike TCRs.

Clones were sequenced by immunoSEQ multiplex PCR, and TCRdb holds only the in-frame ones, with some missing. The sample has about 130,000 clones, roughly 85% seen once. The receptor was derived from an adult who received the MenACWY meningococcal vaccine as a control. Sequencing was performed on peripheral blood, taken 28 days after the second dose of the MenACWY control vaccine. V and J are TRBV5-1 and TRBJ2-3, with TRBD2 matching 14 bases. CDR3 DNA: TGCGCCAGCAGCTCCGGACTAGCGGGGGGTCCAAGCACAGATACGCAGTATTTT. It is translated as CASSSGLAGGPSTDTQYF.